These T cell receptor beta chains were read from a single sample in a study of STAT5B mutations in CD4+ large granular lymphocyte leukemia. Using immunoSEQ multiplex PCR, the repertoire was profiled, and TCRdb retains in-frame clones only, with some absent. The sample records 15,000 to 20,000 clones, roughly 84% being singletons. The sample comprised CD4+ T cells from blood buffy coats. The receptors were sampled from a human donor in good health. Each CDR3 is given with its conserved first and last residue. A D gene is named only where the DNA matches it firmly. For some rows the clone size is stated as once, few or many, or as a class when expanded; others skip it.

clone_size: few
d_call: .
j_call: TRBJ2-3
v_call: TRBV2
cdr3_nt: TGTGCCAGCAGTGAAGAGGCTTTGGGCACAGATACGCAGTATTTT
cdr3_aa: CASSEEALGTDTQYF

clone_size: .
d_call: .
j_call: TRBJ2-5
v_call: TRBV7-8
cdr3_nt: TGTGCCAGCAGCGCCGGGACCGCTTGGAGGGAGACCCAGTACTTC
cdr3_aa: CASSAGTAWRETQYF

clone_size: once
d_call: .
j_call: TRBJ1-2
v_call: TRBV6-5
cdr3_nt: TGTGCCAGCAGTTACTCGAGAGATCACTATGGCTACACCTTC
cdr3_aa: CASSYSRDHYGYTF

clone_size: few
d_call: .
j_call: TRBJ2-7
v_call: TRBV5-4
cdr3_nt: TGTGCCAGCACCCAGGGGCAGGGAGTCTCCTACGAGCAGTACTTC
cdr3_aa: CASTQGQGVSYEQYF

clone_size: .
d_call: .
j_call: TRBJ1-5
v_call: TRBV10-3
cdr3_nt: TGTGCCATCAGTGAGTTGGCAAGCAATCAGCCCCAGCATTTT
cdr3_aa: CAISELASNQPQHF

clone_size: .
d_call: TRBD2
j_call: TRBJ2-1
v_call: TRBV30
cdr3_nt: TGTGCCTGGAGCCCGGGACTACCTTACAATGAGCAGTTCTTC
cdr3_aa: CAWSPGLPYNEQFF

clone_size: .
d_call: .
j_call: TRBJ2-1
v_call: TRBV9
cdr3_nt: TGTGCCAGCAGCGTAGTGGGACTCAGTTCGTATCAGTTCTTC
cdr3_aa: CASSVVGLSSYQFF

clone_size: .
d_call: .
j_call: TRBJ2-1
v_call: TRBV14
cdr3_nt: TGTGCCAGCAGCCCCCAGACCTCCGAGACAGTTTACAATGAGCAGTTCTTC
cdr3_aa: CASSPQTSETVYNEQFF

clone_size: .
d_call: TRBD2
j_call: TRBJ2-5
v_call: TRBV5-6
cdr3_nt: TGTGCCAGCAGCCGTTTAGAGGGCGGGAGGCTCTGGGAGACCCAGTACTTC
cdr3_aa: CASSRLEGGRLWETQYF

clone_size: .
d_call: TRBD2
j_call: TRBJ2-5
v_call: TRBV12-5
cdr3_nt: TGTGCTAGTGGTTCCGGGACTAGCGGACGCCAAGAGACCCAGTACTTC
cdr3_aa: CASGSGTSGRQETQYF

clone_size: few
d_call: .
j_call: TRBJ1-1
v_call: TRBV7-8
cdr3_nt: TGTGCCAGCAGCTTAGGCCGGGCAGGGAACACTGAAGCTTTCTTT
cdr3_aa: CASSLGRAGNTEAFF

clone_size: .
d_call: .
j_call: TRBJ2-3
v_call: TRBV27
cdr3_nt: TGTGCCAGCAGTTTAAGGTCGCGGGCCGGGGCGATAGATACGCAGTATTTT
cdr3_aa: CASSLRSRAGAIDTQYF

clone_size: .
d_call: TRBD1
j_call: TRBJ2-6
v_call: TRBV15
cdr3_nt: TGTGCCACCAGCAGAGGGACAGGTGGGGCCAACGTCCTGACTTTC
cdr3_aa: CATSRGTGGANVLTF

clone_size: .
d_call: .
j_call: TRBJ2-1
v_call: TRBV18
cdr3_nt: TGTGCCAGCTCACCTGGGGGGGCGGAAGAGCAGTTCTTC
cdr3_aa: CASSPGGAEEQFF